These T cell receptor beta chains were read from a single sample in a study of blood T cell repertoires in COVID-19. Generated by immunoSEQ multiplex PCR, the TCRdb table keeps only in-frame clones and is missing some. The sample yields 60,000 to 70,000 clones, about 86% seen once. Sequencing used peripheral blood. The source is a woman in her sixties with acute or convalescent COVID-19. The CDR3 runs from the conserved cysteine through the conserved F or W. D genes are given only for firm matches. Part of the rows lack a size; the others show once, few, many or a class for expanded clones.

TGTGCCAGCTCCGGACAGGGGACTATCACAGATACGCAGTATTTT	CASSGQGTITDTQYF	TRBD1	TRBV27	TRBJ2-3	NA
TGTGCCATCCGACAGGGTAACCACGAGCAGTACTTC	CAIRQGNHEQYF	TRBD1	TRBV10-3	TRBJ2-7	NA
TGTGCCAGCAGTGAAAACAGCGGAGGCAATCAGCCCCAGCATTTT	CASSENSGGNQPQHF	NA	TRBV2	TRBJ1-5	NA
TGTGCCAGCAGGTGGGGGGGGCGCAATCAGCCCCAGCATTTT	CASRWGGRNQPQHF	NA	TRBV28	TRBJ1-5	NA
TGTGCCAGCAGTTTATCGCACAGCTTTAACTATGGCTACACCTTC	CASSLSHSFNYGYTF	NA	TRBV27	TRBJ1-2	few
TGTGCCAGCTCACCTCTCGGGACAGGGACCCCGGATACGCAGTATTTT	CASSPLGTGTPDTQYF	TRBD1	TRBV18	TRBJ2-3	NA
TGTGCCAGCAGTTGGGCAGGGGCCATGAACACTGAAGCTTTCTTT	CASSWAGAMNTEAFF	NA	TRBV6-2/TRBV6-3	TRBJ1-1	NA
TGTGCCAGCAGCTTCCTTGGGGACTCGGCTGAAGCTTTCTTT	CASSFLGDSAEAFF	NA	TRBV5-6	TRBJ1-1	once
TGTGCCAGCAGCAATACAGGGGGCGTAGCAGATACGCAGTATTTT	CASSNTGGVADTQYF	TRBD1	TRBV6-5	TRBJ2-3	NA
TGTGCCAGCAGTCCCACAGGGCTTCGCACAGATACGCAGTATTTT	CASSPTGLRTDTQYF	NA	TRBV21-1	TRBJ2-3	NA
TGCGCCAGCAGTCCAACTCACGCCGGGTTCAATTCACCCCTCCACTTT	CASSPTHAGFNSPLHF	NA	TRBV4-1	TRBJ1-6	NA
TGTGCCAGCAGCCAAGCCGGGACAGCTGGCTACACCTTC	CASSQAGTAGYTF	TRBD1	TRBV14	TRBJ1-2	NA
TGTGCCAGCACCTTTGATAGCGGAAGCACAGATACGCAGTATTTT	CASTFDSGSTDTQYF	NA	TRBV2	TRBJ2-3	NA
TGCAGTGCCGAAACCCGAGGAGCGCAGTATTTT	CSAETRGAQYF	NA	TRBV20-1	TRBJ2-3	NA
TGTGCCAGCAGTTTTTTCCGGACAGGTAATTCACCCCTCCACTTT	CASSFFRTGNSPLHF	TRBD1	TRBV28	TRBJ1-6	NA
TGTGCCAGCAGCCCATTCGACACGACCTATGGCTACACCTTC	CASSPFDTTYGYTF	NA	TRBV6-5	TRBJ1-2	NA
TGTGCCAGCAGTCCCTGGGACAGGGGGCGCGGGATATATGGCTACACCTTC	CASSPWDRGRGIYGYTF	TRBD1	TRBV28	TRBJ1-2	NA
TGTGCCAGCCCCCGGGCGGGACAGGGTGGGCACGAGCAGTACTTC	CASPRAGQGGHEQYF	NA	TRBV21-1	TRBJ2-7	NA